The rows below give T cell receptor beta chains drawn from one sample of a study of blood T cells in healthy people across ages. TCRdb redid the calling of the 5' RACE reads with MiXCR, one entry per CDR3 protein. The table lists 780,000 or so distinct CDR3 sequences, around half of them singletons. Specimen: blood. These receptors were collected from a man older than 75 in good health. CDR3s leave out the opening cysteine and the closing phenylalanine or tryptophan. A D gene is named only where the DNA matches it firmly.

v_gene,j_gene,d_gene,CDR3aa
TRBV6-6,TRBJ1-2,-,AHSGGINYGYT
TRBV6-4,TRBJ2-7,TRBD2,ASSDAGDQGNQY
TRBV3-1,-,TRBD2,ASSQEGLAASEQY
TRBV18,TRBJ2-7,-,ASSRTDSSYEQY
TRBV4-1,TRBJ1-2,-,ASSQAGYGYT
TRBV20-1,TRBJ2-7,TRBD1,SARVLGQGQSYEQY
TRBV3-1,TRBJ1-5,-,ASSPTVGPQH
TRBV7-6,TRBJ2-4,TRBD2,ASSLREEWEQY
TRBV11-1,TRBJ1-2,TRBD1,ASSVGQTDYGYT
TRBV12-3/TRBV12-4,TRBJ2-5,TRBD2,ASSPRGAGGLKTQY
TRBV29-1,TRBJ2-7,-,SPDAVGEQY
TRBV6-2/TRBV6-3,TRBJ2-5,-,ASSYPSVARGQETQY
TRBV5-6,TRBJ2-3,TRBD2,ASSGLAAGDTQY
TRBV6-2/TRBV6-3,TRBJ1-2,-,ASSLGLPVGYT
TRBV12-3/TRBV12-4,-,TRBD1,ASSLGQGENIQY
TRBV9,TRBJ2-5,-,ASSGLIDQETQY
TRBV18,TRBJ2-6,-,ASSPDSRSGANVLT
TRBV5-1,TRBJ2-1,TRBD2,ASSLVAAGGYNEQF
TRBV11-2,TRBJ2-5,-,ASRQSLGETQY
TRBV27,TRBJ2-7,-,ASSPRAQGSGEQY
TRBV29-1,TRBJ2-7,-,SVGGRAWHEQY
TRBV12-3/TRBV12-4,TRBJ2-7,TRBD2,ASSPTSGRLYYEQY
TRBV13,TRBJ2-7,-,ASSSGTDYEQY
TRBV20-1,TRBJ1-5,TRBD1,SAGTGPSQPQH
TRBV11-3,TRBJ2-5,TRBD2,ASSLSGRGETQY
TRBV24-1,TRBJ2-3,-,ATSEVVGGYAY
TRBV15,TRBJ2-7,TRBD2,ATSRDTGTSAYEQY
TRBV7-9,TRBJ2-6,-,ASSLVSATGANVLT
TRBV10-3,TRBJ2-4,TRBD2,AISESARTSGGMEQY
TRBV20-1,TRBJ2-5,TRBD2,SATRTSGREETQY
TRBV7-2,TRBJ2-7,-,ASSSQARSEQY
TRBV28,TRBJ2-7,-,ASSSRQTGRY
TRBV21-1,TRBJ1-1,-,ASSKEGPEEVETEAF
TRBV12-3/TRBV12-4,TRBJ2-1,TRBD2,ASSLRGLANYNEQF
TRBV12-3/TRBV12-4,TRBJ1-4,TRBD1,ASSPGREGADEKLF
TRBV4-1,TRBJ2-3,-,AVGGSGTDTQY
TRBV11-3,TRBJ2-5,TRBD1,ASSQAQGAKTQY
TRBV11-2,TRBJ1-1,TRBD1,ASSWRQGENTEAF
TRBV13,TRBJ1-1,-,ASPLSGHTNTEAF
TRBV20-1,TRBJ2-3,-,SASPGEDTDTQY
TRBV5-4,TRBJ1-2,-,ASSLTSQGFGYT
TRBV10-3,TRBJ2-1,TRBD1,AIRPGQAYNEQF
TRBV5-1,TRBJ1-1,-,ASSVAGRTEAF
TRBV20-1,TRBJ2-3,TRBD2,SAPWASGSDTQY
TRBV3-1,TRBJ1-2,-,ARGSNLGYGYT
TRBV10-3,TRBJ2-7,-,AISEFRLDSYEQY
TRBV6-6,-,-,ASRRDLKETQY
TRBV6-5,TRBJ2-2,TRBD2,ASSYMGTTVRTGELF
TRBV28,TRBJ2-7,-,ASSPERARREQY
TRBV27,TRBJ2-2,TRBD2,ASSPGLANTGELF
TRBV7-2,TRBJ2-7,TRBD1,ASSVHRGSYEQY
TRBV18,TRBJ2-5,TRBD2,ASSPSRAGGSHEQY
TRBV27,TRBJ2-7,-,ASSSTGTGSEQY
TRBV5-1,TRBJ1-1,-,ASSSSLGGTEAF
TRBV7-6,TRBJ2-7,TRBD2,ASGPSGLAEKGSYEQY
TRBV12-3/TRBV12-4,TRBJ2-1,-,ASSSPGASSYNEQF
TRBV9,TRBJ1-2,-,ASSVDITGGYT
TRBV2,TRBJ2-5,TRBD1,ASSPRTGRFETQY
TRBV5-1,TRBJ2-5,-,ASSFSANQETQY